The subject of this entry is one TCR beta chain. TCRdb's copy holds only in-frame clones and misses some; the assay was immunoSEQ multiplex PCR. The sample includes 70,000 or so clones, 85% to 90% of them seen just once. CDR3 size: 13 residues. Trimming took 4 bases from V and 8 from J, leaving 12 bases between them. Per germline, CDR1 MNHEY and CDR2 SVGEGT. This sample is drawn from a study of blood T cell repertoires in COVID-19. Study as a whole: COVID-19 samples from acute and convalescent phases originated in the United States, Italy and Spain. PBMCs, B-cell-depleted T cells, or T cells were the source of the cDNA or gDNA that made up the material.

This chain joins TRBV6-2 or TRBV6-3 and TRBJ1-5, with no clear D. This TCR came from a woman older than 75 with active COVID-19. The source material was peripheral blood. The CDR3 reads CASSWRGFEPQHF. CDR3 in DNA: TGTGCCAGCAGTTGGCGGGGTTTCGAGCCCCAGCATTTT.